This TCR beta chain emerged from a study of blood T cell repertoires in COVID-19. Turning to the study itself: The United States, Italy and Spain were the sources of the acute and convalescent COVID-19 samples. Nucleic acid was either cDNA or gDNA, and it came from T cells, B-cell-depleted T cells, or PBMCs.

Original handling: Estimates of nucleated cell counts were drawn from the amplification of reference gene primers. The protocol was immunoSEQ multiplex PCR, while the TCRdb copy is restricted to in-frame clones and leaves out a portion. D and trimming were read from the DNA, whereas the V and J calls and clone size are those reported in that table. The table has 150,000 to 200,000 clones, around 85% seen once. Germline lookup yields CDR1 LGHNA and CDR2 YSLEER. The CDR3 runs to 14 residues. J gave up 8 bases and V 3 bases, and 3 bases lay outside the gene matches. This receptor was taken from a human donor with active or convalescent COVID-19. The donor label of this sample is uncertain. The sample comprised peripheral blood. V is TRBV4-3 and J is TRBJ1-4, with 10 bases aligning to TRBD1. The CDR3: CASSHGTGEEKLFF. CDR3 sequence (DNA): TGCGCCAGCAGCCACGGGACAGGGGAAGAAAAACTGTTTTTT.